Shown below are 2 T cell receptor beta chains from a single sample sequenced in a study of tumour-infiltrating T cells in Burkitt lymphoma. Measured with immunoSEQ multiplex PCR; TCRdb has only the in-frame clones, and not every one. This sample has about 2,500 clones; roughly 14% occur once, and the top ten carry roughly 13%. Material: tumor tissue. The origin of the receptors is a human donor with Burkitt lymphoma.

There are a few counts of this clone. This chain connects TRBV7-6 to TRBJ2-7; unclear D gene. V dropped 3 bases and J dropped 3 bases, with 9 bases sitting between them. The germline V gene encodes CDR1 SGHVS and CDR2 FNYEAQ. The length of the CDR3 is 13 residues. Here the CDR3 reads CASSFEENYEQYF. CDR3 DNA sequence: TGTGCCAGCAGCTTTGAGGAGAACTACGAGCAGTACTTC.

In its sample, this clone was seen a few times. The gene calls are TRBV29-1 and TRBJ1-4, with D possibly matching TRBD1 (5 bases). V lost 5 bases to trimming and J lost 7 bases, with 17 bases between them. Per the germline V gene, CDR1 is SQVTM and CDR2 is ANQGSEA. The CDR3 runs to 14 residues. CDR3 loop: CSVSQGRFGEKLFF. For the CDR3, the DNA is TGCAGCGTTTCCCAGGGCCGGTTTGGTGAAAAACTGTTTTTT.